Here is one TCR beta chain with its context. The antigen remains undetermined. This sample was taken from a study of cytotoxic CD8 clonotypes in ibrutinib-treated CLL. Study results and caveats: Clonality was elevated at ibrutinib response and had returned toward baseline at progression. Treatment saw public clonotypes, which were uncommon, either contract or stay stable.

Clones were sequenced by immunoSEQ multiplex PCR, and TCRdb holds only the in-frame ones, with some missing. This table has around 19,000 clones, around three fifths appearing once. Per the germline V gene, CDR1 is LGHNT and CDR2 is FRNRAP. This CDR3 contains 14 residues. The V and J ends lost 4 bases and 7 bases respectively, with 14 bases between them. Genomic DNA in an amount of 2 to 2.5 micrograms was extracted from cryopreserved PBMCs and used for the preparation of TCR beta libraries. The TCR comes from a human donor with chronic lymphocytic leukemia. J is TRBJ1-5 and V is TRBV12-5; possibly TRBD1 for D (6 bases). The sample in question was PBMCs, obtained after 12 months of ibrutinib treatment. The CDR3 protein is CASGSGEAGQPQHF. CDR3 sequence (DNA): TGTGCTAGTGGTTCAGGGGAGGCGGGACAGCCCCAGCATTTT. The full variable domain, with the rest looked up from reference TRBV12-5 and TRBJ1-5, is DARVTQTPRHKVTEMGQEVTMRCQPILGHNTVFWYRQTMMQGLELLAYFRNRAPLDDSGMPKDRFSAEMPDATLATLKIQPSEPRDSAVYFCASGSGEAGQPQHFGDGTRLSIL.